This T cell receptor beta chain is from a study of CD8 T cells in Susac syndrome. Study results and caveats: None of the CD4+ T cell repertoires in Susac syndrome showed clonal expansion. It was acknowledged in the study that the number of individuals who were included in its TCR sequencing and HLA analysis was relatively small.

Comments on this clonotype: Its antigen is as yet unknown.

The V gene's germline CDR1 is SQVTM and CDR2 ANQGSEA. V was clipped by 7 bases and J by 2 bases, with 13 bases between them. This CDR3 spans 13 amino acids. After extraction with the RNeasy kit, about 0.45 to 1 ug of the RNA was reverse transcribed using random hexamers. One entry per CDR3 protein results from TCRdb running MiXCR on the immunoSEQ multiplex PCR reads. The sample has around 130,000 distinct CDR3 sequences; over 90% are singletons. In blood CD8+ and CD4+ T cells, TCR beta underwent sequencing. Definite or probable Susac syndrome was diagnosed using recently defined diagnostic criteria. This chain connects TRBV29-1 to TRBJ2-3; possibly TRBD1 or TRBD2 for D (5 bases each). The sequencing input was CD4+ T cells from PBMCs. This TCR came from a human donor with Susac syndrome. CDR3 sequence reads: CSERDLHTDTQYF. CDR3 nucleotides: TGCAGCGAGAGGGACCTCCACACAGATACGCAGTATTTT.